This T cell receptor (beta chain) was sequenced for a study of blood T cells in healthy people across ages. Sample-barcoded 5' priming and a J-beta primer mix drove a second PCR of about 6 to 12 cycles. One entry per CDR3 protein results from TCRdb running MiXCR on the 5' RACE reads. Here the sample spans about 900,000 distinct CDR3 sequences, 40% to 60% being singletons. PBMCs were isolated at a quantity of at least 7 million per sample. The CDR3 spans 17 residues. Germline V lookup: CDR1 SGHTA, CDR2 FQGNSA. J lost 5 bases, V lost 5 bases, and 15 bases had no gene match. Material: blood. The sequence was collected from a man aged 30-40 years in good health. This rearrangement joins TRBV7-2 to TRBJ2-5; 9 positions agree with TRBD2. CDR3 DNA: TGTGCCAGCAGCGTGAAAGCGGCTAGCGGGGTCGGGGAGACCCAGTACTTC. Protein product: CASSVKAASGVGETQYF.